This T cell receptor beta chain was retrieved from a study of CD8+ T cells in alopecia areata. Looked up from germline, CDR1 is SNHLY and CDR2 is FYNNEI. The CDR3 sequence is 14 residues long. V lost 6 bases, J lost 4 bases, and 15 bases lay in between. Note on this clone: Its matching antigen is unknown.

The study, taken as a whole, reports: Alopecia totalis/universalis scalp especially showed more expanded CD8+ clones than normal scalp. Tofacitinib significantly decreased scalp clonality and expanded CD8+ clones among top 100.

Treatment indicated: oral pan-JAK inhibitor, 5-10 mg twice daily. Lesional scalp punch biopsies and peripheral blood came from alopecia areata patients. PBMCs served as the source from which CD4+ and CD8+ T cells were sorted. Extracted RNA was reverse transcribed into cDNA, the sequencing template. Clones were sequenced by immunoSEQ multiplex PCR, and TCRdb holds only the in-frame ones, with some missing. The repertoire includes about 120,000 clones, around 53% of them detected once, and approximately 0.5% sits in the top ten. This receptor was identified in a human donor with alopecia areata. The J gene is TRBJ2-5, the V gene TRBV2; no clear D gene. Sample: CD4+ T cells sorted from blood, taken at week 4, from a patient treated with tofacitinib. CDR3 loop: CASRDPARGETQYF. DNA of the CDR3: TGTGCCAGCAGAGACCCCGCCCGCGGAGAGACCCAGTACTTC.